This entry concerns a single T cell receptor beta chain. Sequenced by immunoSEQ multiplex PCR; TCRdb stores in-frame clones only, minus some. The repertoire holds around 240,000 clones, with 80% to 90% as singletons. The sample is drawn from a study of blood T cell repertoires in COVID-19. About the study: In each case, the material was cDNA or gDNA derived from T cells, B-cell-depleted T cells, or PBMCs.

The V segment lost 4 bases and the J segment 7 bases; nucleotides outside the gene matches: 18. From germline, CDR1 is LGHDT and CDR2 YNNKEL (reference sequence). The CDR3 is 18 residues long. The receptor was derived from a woman in her forties or fifties who had recovered from COVID-19. V usage is TRBV3-1 (or the pseudogene TRBV3-2) and J usage is TRBJ2-1, with 8 nucleotides matching TRBD2. Input material: PBMCs or T cells enriched from blood (not recorded which). The CDR3 loop is CASSPQAPGAGVGNEQFF. CDR3 nucleotides: TGTGCCAGCAGCCCACAGGCTCCAGGAGCGGGAGTCGGGAATGAGCAGTTCTTC.